These 7 T cell receptor beta chains share one sample of origin, sequenced in a study of T cell changes during pregnancy in multiple sclerosis. TCRdb's table, derived via immunoSEQ multiplex PCR, lists solely in-frame clones and lacks some. This sample has some 37,000 clones; nearly 95% occur once, and the top ten carry more than 0.3%. Sample: CD4+ T cells from peripheral blood mononuclear cells, taken after pregnancy. Every receptor here comes from a female donor in good health, enrolled as a control in a pregnancy study.

DNA of the CDR3: TGTGCCAGCAGCCCAGGGACTAGCGGATGGGAGACCCAGTACTTC. Protein: CASSPGTSGWETQYF. The chain is built from TRBV9 and TRBJ2-5, with 11 bases aligning to TRBD2. The CDR3 contains 15 residues. From germline, CDR1 is SGDLS and CDR2 YYNGEE. Germline trimming cut 4 bases from V and 5 bases from J; bases unmatched to any gene: 7. The variable domain in full, completed from reference TRBV9 and TRBJ2-5, reads DSGVTQTPKHLITATGQRVTLRCSPRSGDLSVYWYQQSLDQGLQFLIQYYNGEERAKGNILERFSAQQFPDLHSELNLSSLELGDSALYFCASSPGTSGWETQYFGPGTRLLVL.

This clone was seen only once. The chain has TRBV7-8 and TRBJ2-3; D unresolved. The CDR3 sequence is 13 residues long. Trimming left V 5 bases short and J 3 bases short, with 9 bases between. The germline gives CDR1 SGHVS, CDR2 FQNEAQ. Here the CDR3 reads CASSTSATDTQYF. In nucleotides, the CDR3 is TGTGCCAGCAGCACATCAGCGACAGATACGCAGTATTTT. Drawing the rest from reference TRBV7-8 and TRBJ2-3, the complete variable domain is GAGVSQSPRYKVAKRGQDVALRCDPISGHVSLFWYQQALGQGPEFLTYFQNEAQLDKSGLPSDRFFAERPEGSVSTLKIQRTQQEDSAVYLCASSTSATDTQYFGPGTRLTVL.

The V gene is TRBV30, the J gene TRBJ1-1, with a possible D match to TRBD1 (5 bases). V lost 3 bases, J lost 2 bases, and 19 bases lay in between. There are 16 residues in the CDR3. Germline CDR1 GTSNPN, CDR2 SVGIG (reference sequence). Here the CDR3 reads CAWSNPQVGGNTEAFF. The DNA for the CDR3 is TGTGCCTGGAGCAACCCCCAAGTGGGGGGAAACACTGAAGCTTTCTTT.

This chain links TRBV6-5 with TRBJ1-1, with TRBD1 matching over 8 bases. The CDR3 contains 15 residues. J was trimmed by 1 base and V by 2 bases; bases with no gene match: 3. Germline-derived CDR1 and CDR2 are MNHEY and SVGAGI. In nucleotides, the CDR3 is TGTGCCAGCAGTTACAGGACAGGGTGGAACACTGAAGCTTTCTTT. This translates into CASSYRTGWNTEAFF.

The genes are TRBV28 and TRBJ1-5; D is undetermined. This CDR3 has 12 residues. Germline V gene sequence: CDR1 MDHEN, CDR2 SYDVKM. Between the trimmed V and J ends, which lost 6 bases and 3 bases, there was a span of 6 bases. This CDR3 is CASSIPNQPQHF. The CDR3, as DNA: TGTGCCAGCAGCATTCCCAATCAGCCCCAGCATTTT. Filled out from reference TRBV28 and TRBJ1-5, the complete variable domain reads DVKVTQSSRYLVKRTGEKVFLECVQDMDHENMFWYRQDPGLGLRLIYFSYDVKMKEKGDIPEGYSVSREKKERFSLILESASTNQTSMYLCASSIPNQPQHFGDGTRLSIL.

V gene TRBV11-2 combines with J gene TRBJ1-1, with 11 bases that match TRBD1. J gave up 6 bases and V 3 bases, and 6 bases lay outside the gene matches. The CDR3 spans 15 residues. Looked up from germline, CDR1 is SGHAT and CDR2 is FQNNGV. CDR3 in DNA: TGTGCCAGCAGCTTGGGGGGACAGGGGGGATCTGAAGCTTTCTTT. Its protein product is CASSLGGQGGSEAFF.

The chain combines TRBV6-5 with TRBJ2-1; tentative D call: TRBD2 (5 bases). CDR1 MNHEY and CDR2 SVGAGI come from the germline V gene. V shed 5 bases and J shed 6 bases, with 11 bases lying between them. This CDR3 is 13 amino acids long. DNA of the CDR3: TGTGCCAGCAGTCAACTAGATGGCAATGAGCAGTTCTTC. Protein sequence: CASSQLDGNEQFF.